Each of the 21 T cell receptor beta chains below was sequenced from the same sample in a study of cytomegalovirus exposure and HLA in healthy donors. TCRdb's table, derived via immunoSEQ multiplex PCR, lists solely in-frame clones and lacks some. The repertoire holds about 240,000 clones, with about 83% as singletons. Sequencing input: PBMCs. The source is a man in his late teens or twenties in good health and CMV-seronegative.

The chain carries TRBV2 and TRBJ2-7; D is possibly TRBD1 (6 bases). V gave up 6 bases and J gave up 5 bases, with 14 bases separating them. The CDR3 has 13 amino acids. Germline CDR1 and CDR2: SNHLY and FYNNEI. CDR3 bases: TGTGCCAGCAGATCTACAGGGTCCCACGAGCAGTACTTC. This encodes CASRSTGSHEQYF.

J is TRBJ2-7 and V is TRBV28; 7 bases are a match to TRBD1. CDR1 and CDR2 from the germline V gene are MDHEN and SYDVKM. The ends lost 6 bases at V and 3 bases at J; junction bases unmatched: 8. The CDR3 has 14 residues. The CDR3 sequence: CASRPRQGNYEQYF. CDR3 sequence (DNA): TGTGCCAGCAGACCTAGACAGGGTAACTACGAGCAGTACTTC.

On this clone itself: The identical CDR3 is also encoded by other nucleotide sequences in the sample. The chain employs TRBV5-1 and TRBJ2-1; D might be TRBD1 (6 bases). The CDR3 is 14 amino acids. V lost 0 bases to trimming and J lost 4 bases, with 8 bases between them. Germline CDR1 SGHRS, CDR2 YFSETQ. CDR3 sequence (DNA): TGCGCCAGCAGCTTGGGGACAGCTTACAATGAGCAGTTCTTC. This codes for CASSLGTAYNEQFF.

A note on this clone: Sequence at one end of the junction differs from germline and may be a read error. The chain uses TRBV27 and TRBJ2-1; TRBD1 agrees at 10 bases. The CDR3 spans 13 residues. Germline CDR1 reads MNHEY; CDR2 reads SMNVEV (reference sequence). The CDR3 reads CASNPTGGAERVF. The CDR3 DNA reads as TGTGCCAGCAACCCGACAGGGGGCGCTGAGAGGGTCTTC.

CDR3 loop: CASTGLPSADTQYF. The CDR3 DNA reads TGTGCCAGCACGGGGTTACCGTCTGCGGATACGCAGTATTTT. V usage is TRBV28 and J usage is TRBJ2-3, with D perhaps TRBD2 (5 bases). Trimming left V 7 bases short and J 6 bases short, with 17 bases between. The CDR3 is made up of 14 amino acids. The germline V gene has CDR1 MDHEN and CDR2 SYDVKM.

The chain employs TRBV2 and TRBJ1-5; weak D call: TRBD1 (5 bases). The V end was cut by 6 bases, the J end by 6 bases, with 21 bases between. The CDR3 spans 16 residues. CDR1 and CDR2 (germline): SNHLY, FYNNEI. This chain's CDR3 is CASSKDQGMGGQPQHF. The CDR3 DNA reads TGTGCCAGCAGCAAAGACCAGGGAATGGGGGGTCAGCCCCAGCATTTT.

In this sample, this clone turned up a few times. This sequence joins TRBV16 and TRBJ1-5; no definite D call. V lost 10 bases, J lost 5 bases, and 15 bases lay in between. Germline CDR1 is KGHSY and CDR2 is FQNENV. The CDR3 runs to 13 residues. The CDR3 sequence: CATTGGFHQPQHF. In DNA form, the CDR3 reads TGTGCCACTACGGGTGGGTTCCATCAGCCCCAGCATTTT.

This chain links TRBV5-5 with TRBJ1-4, with a possible D match to TRBD1 (6 bases). The CDR3 spans 15 residues. The V gene lost 0 bases and the J gene lost 6 bases, with 12 bases spanning the gap. Germline V gene sequence: CDR1 SGHKS, CDR2 YYEKEE (reference sequence). CDR3 sequence reads: CASSLEVGGHEKLFF. In DNA form, the CDR3 reads TGTGCCAGCAGCTTGGAAGTAGGGGGTCATGAAAAACTGTTTTTT.

This chain uses TRBV7-7 with TRBJ2-2, with D perhaps TRBD1 (6 bases). Germline-derived CDR1 and CDR2 are SSHAT and FNYEAQ (reference sequence). The CDR3 sequence is 13 residues long. CDR3 bases: TGTGCTACCATCATAGGGGGCACCGGGGAGCTGTTTTTT. Amino acids: CATIIGGTGELFF.

The chain combines TRBV4-2 with TRBJ2-7; 8 bases fit TRBD2. This CDR3 is built from 15 residues. Germline assignment: CDR1 LGHNA and CDR2 YNFKEQ. V was pared by 1 base and J by 5 bases, with 7 bases of the junction left unmatched. CDR3 sequence reads: CASSQVGGRLNEQYF. As DNA, the CDR3 is TGTGCCAGCAGCCAAGTGGGCGGGAGGTTGAACGAGCAGTACTTC.

The J gene is TRBJ2-5, the V gene TRBV7-6; 9 nucleotides line up with TRBD1. The V and J ends lost 7 bases and 5 bases, in that order; junction bases with no gene match: 8. CDR1 is SGHVS, CDR2 FNYEAQ, per germline. The CDR3 has 14 amino acids. The CDR3 sequence is CASTIGTGLETQYF. The CDR3 region has the DNA TGTGCCAGCACCATAGGGACAGGGCTTGAGACCCAGTACTTC. Filled out from reference TRBV7-6 and TRBJ2-5, the complete variable domain reads GAGVSQSPRYKVTKRGQDVALRCDPISGHVSLYWYRQALGQGPEFLTYFNYEAQQDKSGLPNDRFSAERPEGSISTLTIQRTEQRDSAMYRCASTIGTGLETQYFGPGTRLLVL.

V is TRBV28 and J is TRBJ2-7, with TRBD1 matching over 10 bases. Germline CDR1 reads MDHEN; CDR2 reads SYDVKM. The V gene end was trimmed by 10 bases and the J gene end by 5 bases; junction bases not matched to a gene: 8. This CDR3 has 13 amino acids. CDR3 in amino acids: CATTTGGINEQYF. Written as DNA, the CDR3 is TGTGCCACTACGACAGGGGGCATCAACGAGCAGTACTTC.

The genes are TRBV14 and TRBJ1-1; 7 positions agree with TRBD1. V was pared by 4 bases and J by 9 bases, with 8 bases of the junction left unmatched. Germline V gives CDR1 SGHDN, CDR2 FVKESK. The CDR3 sequence is 13 residues long. This CDR3 is CASSPVRGQKAFF. In nucleotides, the CDR3 is TGTGCCAGCAGCCCTGTTAGGGGGCAAAAAGCTTTCTTT.

The chain recombines TRBV4-3 with TRBJ2-3; possibly TRBD2 for D (6 bases). The CDR3 is made up of 18 amino acids. Germline assignment: CDR1 LGHNA and CDR2 YSLEER. Trimming removed 2 bases from V and 1 base from J, with 19 bases in between. The DNA for the CDR3 is TGCGCCAGCAGCCAAACGGACTACCACCACACCGGCACAGATACGCAGTATTTT. Protein product: CASSQTDYHHTGTDTQYF.

The chain has TRBV5-1 and TRBJ2-1, with 8 nucleotides matching TRBD2. Germline V lookup: CDR1 SGHRS, CDR2 YFSETQ. The V segment lost 5 bases and the J segment 7 bases; nucleotides outside the gene matches: 5. This CDR3 is 13 amino acids long. The CDR3 nucleotides read TGCGCCAGCAGGACTAGCGAGTATAATGAGCAGTTCTTC. Translation gives CASRTSEYNEQFF.

The V call is TRBV6-5, the J call TRBJ2-7, with 7 positions matching TRBD1. The CDR3 extends over 13 amino acids. The trim removed 2 bases at V and 4 bases at J, leaving 2 bases unmatched. Germline V CDR1 and CDR2: MNHEY, SVGAGI. The CDR3 nucleotides read TGTGCCAGCAGTTACGACAGGGAGTACGAGCAGTACTTC. Its protein is CASSYDREYEQYF.

The rearrangement links TRBV5-6 to TRBJ2-2; no clear D gene. Germline loops: CDR1 SGHDT, CDR2 YYEEEE. The CDR3 length is 12 residues. Trimming removed 4 bases from V and 7 bases from J, with 8 bases in between. Here the CDR3 reads CASSVTGGELFF. The CDR3 bases are TGTGCCAGCAGCGTGACGGGCGGGGAGCTGTTTTTT.

This chain connects TRBV19 to TRBJ1-5; D might be TRBD1 (5 bases). The CDR3 runs 15 residues. Trimming left V 3 bases short and J 2 bases short, with 11 bases between. Germline-derived CDR1 and CDR2 are LNHDA and SQIVND (reference sequence). Here the CDR3 DNA reads TGTGCCAGTAGTATCCAGGGCCCTCGCAATCAGCCCCAGCATTTT. Amino acid sequence: CASSIQGPRNQPQHF.

This clone appeared a single time. This rearrangement joins TRBV5-1 to TRBJ2-7; weak D call: TRBD2 (6 bases). The CDR3 has 14 amino acids. V shed 3 bases and J shed 0 bases, with 10 bases lying between them. CDR1 and CDR2 from the germline V gene are SGHRS and YFSETQ. CDR3 sequence (DNA): TGCGCCAGCAGCTACGGGGGTGGCTCCTACGAGCAGTACTTC. This encodes CASSYGGGSYEQYF.

The J gene is TRBJ2-2, the V gene TRBV7-2, with D uncertain. Germline-derived CDR1 and CDR2 are SGHTA and FQGNSA. The germline V and J ends were trimmed by 5 bases and 4 bases, with 8 bases remaining between them. The CDR3 runs 13 residues. As DNA, the CDR3 is TGTGCCAGCAGCCCGTTAGTCACCGGGGAGCTGTTTTTT. Its translation: CASSPLVTGELFF.

V gene TRBV10-1 combines with J gene TRBJ2-2; the match to TRBD2 covers 9 bases. J gave up 0 bases and V 3 bases, and 5 bases lay outside the gene matches. The CDR3 covers 17 residues. Germline V gene sequence: CDR1 WNHNN, CDR2 SYGVQD (reference sequence). The CDR3 sequence is CASSDGAGGPNTGELFF. DNA of the CDR3: TGCGCCAGCAGTGACGGAGCGGGGGGCCCGAACACCGGGGAGCTGTTTTTT.